This TCR beta chain originates from a study of human T cells and chemical hapten exposure (dated by TCRdb to about 2021). Study-wide context: For sensitization, 2% DPC in acetone was applied to an approximately 2 cm by approximately 2 cm area of upper inner arm skin. Patients additionally received weekly therapeutic DPC doses to the scalp throughout the roughly 25-week study period. Patch tests used Finn chambers with 0.01% DPC on the upper back, scored after 6 days by International Contact Dermatitis Research Group standards. The patient cohort, mostly female, included alopecia areata with under or over 50% scalp involvement, alopecia totalis and alopecia universalis. Libraries were pooled for sequencing, and per-sample TCR yields varied mainly because of small differences in library volumes within the pool. In alopecia patients, the study followed how the peripheral blood TCR repertoire changed in vivo over primary and secondary sensitization to diphenylcyclopropenone (DPC), a hapten. Blood was sampled from patients pre-sensitization (week 0) and at 2, 6 and about 24 weeks after DPC sensitization. For TCR sequencing, blood came from about 28 alopecia patients at anywhere from one to four time points (pre-sensitization, 2, 6 and 24 weeks). The paper's findings and limits, for the study overall: Alopecia, a presumed autoimmune disease, was present in all patients, so the immune response of the patients might differ from that of healthy individuals. The number of TCRs above 1 in 1000 frequency did not change with DPC sensitization; there was no evidence of global repertoire structure alterations. Patch test score was positively correlated with the number of PT1 expanded TCRs, with significance at thresholds 8, 16 and 32 but not at 4. Expanded TCRs formed significantly more large CDR3 similarity clusters than pre-sensitization or healthy control sets, consistent with antigen-driven responses. Repeated subsampling changed both the strength of the expansion versus patch-test correlation and the threshold at which the correlation became significant.

The sample's time point label, decoded: pre-sensitization, week 0. This sample's treatment or condition label indicates: therapeutic diphenylcyclopropenone sensitization with weekly scalp DPC. At every patch-test visit, the blood draw took place before the patch test was put on. Eligible patients were aged 18 to 70, diagnosed with alopecia, deemed suitable for DPC therapy, and excluded if pregnant. Total RNA was extracted from unfractionated whole blood collected in Tempus Blood RNA tubes. As to this clonotype: The clone's antigen remains unknown. No quality values exist for individual bases; no much larger clone is one base distant.

The library was obtained by RACE. These reads were obtained on a NextSeq 500. Library preparation attached unique molecular identifiers to individual cDNA molecules for quantitative, reproducible TCR counting. Each blood RNA sample was used to sequence both TCR alpha and TCR beta chains. On the authors' methods: A median of about 87,000 TCRs per sample was observed, with a range of about 23,224 to 690,600. The Decombinator software suite was used to annotate V, J and CDR3 in the TCR reads. For the PS versus PT1 abundance plots, all samples were subsampled to the same number of TCRs (28,000). Expanded TCRs were defined as absent before sensitization and observed at least eight times at the 2-week time point. The public reads were reanalyzed by TCRdb: fastp trimming at Q25, MiXCR alignment, in-frame beta chains only. Identical CDR3 protein sequences are pooled into one entry, listed with their most common genes and DNA. Here the V and J calls rest on TCRdb's processing, not on the authors' analysis. The sample profile shows 250,000 or so distinct CDR3 sequences; over 8% of them were found once. The ten biggest clones cover about 2.5% of the sample.

The sequence was collected from a woman aged 40 to 50 with alopecia areata. Some clones in this sample may be carry-over from other donors' samples. This specimen was whole blood, taken in connection with sensitization to the hapten diphenylcyclopropenone (DPC).

The sequence in DNA is TGTGCCAGCAGCGTAGGACCAACTCCAGACACTGAAGCTTTCTTT. It is translated as CASSVGPTPDTEAFF. The chain links TRBV9 with TRBJ1-1; no D segment can be confidently identified. The germline ends are 12 bases apart after V is trimmed by 0 bases and J by 3 bases. The germline V gene sets CDR1 to SGDLS and CDR2 to YYNGEE. The CDR3 goes from the cysteine to the phenylalanine over 15 residues. This entry keeps only the CDR3 DNA: 45 bases, framed from base 1.